The rows below give T cell receptor beta chains drawn from one sample of a study of cytomegalovirus exposure and HLA in healthy donors. The data were produced by immunoSEQ multiplex PCR, yet TCRdb's version contains in-frame clones alone and is incomplete. The sample yields 150,000 to 200,000 clones, about 80% seen once. Sequencing was carried out using PBMCs. These receptors all come from a woman in her 30s in good health and CMV-seronegative. Both conserved end residues are part of each CDR3. A D gene is named only where the DNA matches it firmly. Not all rows give a size; the values are once, few, many and, for expanded clones, a class.

j_gene: TRBJ2-3
abundance: .
d_gene: .
v_gene: TRBV13
CDR3aa: CASSLVGLAGDTQYF
CDR3nt: TGTGCCAGCAGCTTGGTGGGTCTAGCCGGAGATACGCAGTATTTT

j_gene: TRBJ2-5
abundance: .
d_gene: TRBD1
v_gene: TRBV29-1
CDR3aa: CSGGDRQETQYF
CDR3nt: TGCAGCGGAGGGGACAGGCAAGAGACCCAGTACTTC

j_gene: TRBJ2-3
abundance: .
d_gene: .
v_gene: TRBV15
CDR3aa: CATTLGHGAGTDTQYF
CDR3nt: TGTGCCACCACTTTGGGACACGGCGCGGGCACAGATACGCAGTATTTT

j_gene: TRBJ2-2
abundance: few
d_gene: .
v_gene: TRBV5-1
CDR3aa: CASSLVAGTQRTGELFF
CDR3nt: TGCGCCAGCAGCTTGGTTGCCGGGACTCAGAGGACCGGGGAGCTGTTTTTT

j_gene: TRBJ2-3
abundance: .
d_gene: .
v_gene: TRBV6-1
CDR3aa: CASSDSTDTQYF
CDR3nt: TGTGCCAGCAGTGACAGTACAGATACGCAGTATTTT

j_gene: TRBJ2-3
abundance: .
d_gene: TRBD2
v_gene: TRBV28
CDR3aa: CASSLFSGYSGGRTDTQYF
CDR3nt: TGTGCCAGCAGTTTATTCTCCGGTTATAGCGGGGGTCGTACAGATACGCAGTATTTT

j_gene: TRBJ2-5
abundance: .
d_gene: TRBD2
v_gene: TRBV7-8
CDR3aa: CASSFPSGSGGASQYF
CDR3nt: TGTGCCAGCAGCTTTCCCAGTGGTAGCGGGGGGGCGAGCCAGTACTTC

j_gene: TRBJ2-5
abundance: .
d_gene: .
v_gene: TRBV18
CDR3aa: CASSLQAETQYF
CDR3nt: TGTGCCAGCTCACTCCAGGCGGAGACCCAGTACTTC

j_gene: TRBJ2-3
abundance: .
d_gene: .
v_gene: TRBV21-1
CDR3aa: CASGLDTSTDTQYF
CDR3nt: TGTGCCAGCGGCCTGGACACGAGCACAGATACGCAGTATTTT

j_gene: TRBJ2-2
abundance: .
d_gene: TRBD1
v_gene: TRBV18
CDR3aa: CASSPGDRAGGELFF
CDR3nt: TGTGCCAGCTCACCAGGGGACAGGGCCGGCGGGGAGCTGTTTTTT

j_gene: TRBJ1-1
abundance: .
d_gene: .
v_gene: TRBV28
CDR3aa: CASSLYREGGEAFF
CDR3nt: TGTGCCAGCAGTTTATATCGGGAGGGGGGCGAAGCTTTCTTT

j_gene: TRBJ1-5
abundance: .
d_gene: .
v_gene: TRBV6-5
CDR3aa: CASTYQGYDGNQPQHF
CDR3nt: TGTGCCAGCACTTATCAGGGATATGATGGCAATCAGCCCCAGCATTTT

j_gene: TRBJ2-1
abundance: .
d_gene: TRBD2
v_gene: TRBV5-1
CDR3aa: CASSRSTSGAYNEQFF
CDR3nt: TGCGCCAGCAGCCGATCAACTAGCGGGGCATACAATGAGCAGTTCTTC

j_gene: TRBJ2-2
abundance: .
d_gene: TRBD1
v_gene: TRBV19
CDR3aa: CASRPGQGLSFTGELFF
CDR3nt: TGTGCCAGTAGACCGGGACAGGGTTTATCCTTTACCGGGGAGCTGTTTTTT

j_gene: TRBJ1-2
abundance: .
d_gene: TRBD1
v_gene: TRBV5-1
CDR3aa: CASSLRTGEDYGYTF
CDR3nt: TGCGCCAGCAGCTTGAGGACAGGGGAGGACTATGGCTACACCTTC

j_gene: TRBJ2-3
abundance: few
d_gene: TRBD2
v_gene: TRBV4-3
CDR3aa: CASSQGWRGVTDTQYF
CDR3nt: TGCGCCAGCAGCCAAGGCTGGCGGGGGGTCACAGATACGCAGTATTTT

j_gene: TRBJ1-5
abundance: .
d_gene: TRBD1
v_gene: TRBV18
CDR3aa: CASSPRTGKAQPQHF
CDR3nt: TGTGCCAGCTCACCCCGGACAGGGAAAGCTCAGCCCCAGCATTTT

j_gene: TRBJ1-2
abundance: .
d_gene: .
v_gene: TRBV27
CDR3aa: CASSFFQNYGYTF
CDR3nt: TGTGCCAGCAGTTTCTTTCAGAACTATGGCTACACCTTC